This T cell receptor beta chain was recorded in a study of immune evolution from preneoplasia to lung adenocarcinoma. Study information: HLA loss of heterozygosity: about 7% AIS, about 15% MIA, around 35% ADC, none AAH. Study results and caveats: Later-stage lesions appeared to have more T cells, more diversity, less clonality.

V lost 0 bases to trimming and J lost 3 bases; unmatched junction nucleotides: 5. This CDR3 has 16 residues. Germline CDR1 SGDLS, CDR2 YYNGEE. Patient tissue came from resections in Japan or China, 2014–2017. Comment on this clone: As yet, its antigen is unknown.

The data were produced by immunoSEQ multiplex PCR, yet TCRdb's version contains in-frame clones alone and is incomplete. This sample has about 9,500 clones, with about 90% found just once. The source is a person aged 65-85 years with invasive lung adenocarcinoma. The chain has TRBV9 and TRBJ2-3, with 9 bases that match TRBD1. Material: FFPE invasive lung adenocarcinoma tissue. CDR3 loop: CASSVVGTGITDTQYF. CDR3 nucleotide sequence: TGTGCCAGCAGCGTAGTCGGGACAGGGATTACAGATACGCAGTATTTT. The full variable domain, with the rest looked up from reference TRBV9 and TRBJ2-3, is DSGVTQTPKHLITATGQRVTLRCSPRSGDLSVYWYQQSLDQGLQFLIQYYNGEERAKGNILERFSAQQFPDLHSELNLSSLELGDSALYFCASSVVGTGITDTQYFGPGTRLTVL.